A selection of T cell receptor beta chains follows, all from one sample in a study of metastatic and nonmetastatic thyroid tumors. Using MiXCR, TCRdb reanalyzed the PCR reads. The sample carries 35,000 to 50,000 clones, 9.5% to 13% recorded once. The source material was blood. The receptors derive from a male donor with papillary thyroid cancer or a benign thyroid nodule (not recorded which). Some clones in this sample may be carry-over from other donors' samples. The CDR3 runs from the conserved cysteine through the conserved F or W. Each record gives: CDR3 DNA, CDR3 protein, J gene, clone size, D gene, V gene. The D gene is left open where the match is weak. Clone size appears in some rows only: once, few, many, or a class for an expanded clone.

CDR3 DNA: TGTGCCAGCAGTCTTGGACAGGGGGGAGATGACACTGAAGCTTTCTTT
CDR3 protein: CASSLGQGGDDTEAFF
J gene: TRBJ1-1
clone size: -
D gene: TRBD1
V gene: TRBV6-1

CDR3 DNA: TGTGCCAGCAGCGTTGACTTCCGGGATACGCAGTATTTT
CDR3 protein: CASSVDFRDTQYF
J gene: TRBJ2-3
clone size: many
D gene: -
V gene: TRBV9

CDR3 DNA: TGTGCCATCGGGCCGGGACAGGGCCACGAGCAGTACTTC
CDR3 protein: CAIGPGQGHEQYF
J gene: TRBJ2-7
clone size: many
D gene: TRBD1
V gene: TRBV10-3

CDR3 DNA: TGTGCCAGCTCACCATCGACAGGGGAAAACATTCAGTACTTC
CDR3 protein: CASSPSTGENIQYF
J gene: TRBJ2-4
clone size: -
D gene: TRBD1
V gene: TRBV18

CDR3 DNA: TGTGCCAGCAGCGGCCGGGACAGCCTCTACGAGCAGTACTTC
CDR3 protein: CASSGRDSLYEQYF
J gene: TRBJ2-7
clone size: many
D gene: TRBD1
V gene: TRBV9

CDR3 DNA: TGCGCCGCCCCGTTCACTCGAGATACCCAGTACTTC
CDR3 protein: CAAPFTRDTQYF
J gene: TRBJ2-5
clone size: -
D gene: -
V gene: TRBV10-1

CDR3 DNA: TGCAGTGCTGTGCTAGCAGATACGCAGTATTTT
CDR3 protein: CSAVLADTQYF
J gene: TRBJ2-3
clone size: -
D gene: -
V gene: TRBV20-1

CDR3 DNA: TGTGCCAGCAGCCAGGGGGTAGCGCCCAGCACAGATACGCAGTATTTT
CDR3 protein: CASSQGVAPSTDTQYF
J gene: TRBJ2-3
clone size: -
D gene: -
V gene: TRBV14

CDR3 DNA: TGTGCCAGTAGTATTAGTGGCGGGGAAAACAATGAGCAGTTCTTC
CDR3 protein: CASSISGGENNEQFF
J gene: TRBJ2-1
clone size: many
D gene: -
V gene: TRBV19

CDR3 DNA: TGTGCCAGCAGTTTGAGGACAGTCGGAAACTACGAGCAGTACTTC
CDR3 protein: CASSLRTVGNYEQYF
J gene: TRBJ2-7
clone size: medium-sized
D gene: -
V gene: TRBV28

CDR3 DNA: TGTGCCAGCAGCGCCAGGGGGAGGGGTTCAGGGGCCAACGTCCTGACTTTC
CDR3 protein: CASSARGRGSGANVLTF
J gene: TRBJ2-6
clone size: many
D gene: -
V gene: TRBV9

CDR3 DNA: TGTGCCAGCAGTGCGACCTATTCACCCCTCCATTTT
CDR3 protein: CASSATYSPLHF
J gene: TRBJ1-6
clone size: -
D gene: -
V gene: TRBV28

CDR3 DNA: TGCAGTGCTAGTCTTATGGGGACTAGCGGAGCGGGGGAGACCCAGTACTTC
CDR3 protein: CSASLMGTSGAGETQYF
J gene: TRBJ2-5
clone size: -
D gene: TRBD2
V gene: TRBV20-1

CDR3 DNA: TGTGCCAGTACCGGACCACAAGCCCCCTACGAGCAGTACTTC
CDR3 protein: CASTGPQAPYEQYF
J gene: TRBJ2-7
clone size: many
D gene: -
V gene: TRBV19

CDR3 DNA: TGCGCCAGCAGCTTGGAAGTGGGGCAGCCGGGCTACGAGCAGTACTTC
CDR3 protein: CASSLEVGQPGYEQYF
J gene: TRBJ2-7
clone size: many
D gene: -
V gene: TRBV5-1

CDR3 DNA: TGTGCCAGCAGTCTGCCATGGGACAGGGGGCTGAGAAAACTGTTTTTT
CDR3 protein: CASSLPWDRGLRKLFF
J gene: TRBJ1-4
clone size: many
D gene: TRBD1
V gene: TRBV28

CDR3 DNA: TGCGCCAGCAGCTTGGTGGGGGTAGTGAACACTGAAGCTTTCTTT
CDR3 protein: CASSLVGVVNTEAFF
J gene: TRBJ1-1
clone size: many
D gene: -
V gene: TRBV5-1

CDR3 DNA: TGTGCCAGCAGCCGGCGGGTTGATGAAAAACTGTTTTTT
CDR3 protein: CASSRRVDEKLFF
J gene: TRBJ1-4
clone size: many
D gene: -
V gene: TRBV7-8

CDR3 DNA: TGTGCCAGCAGGCCTCTTACTAGAGACACAGATACGCAGTATTTT
CDR3 protein: CASRPLTRDTDTQYF
J gene: TRBJ2-3
clone size: many
D gene: -
V gene: TRBV28

CDR3 DNA: TGCGCCAGCAGCCAAGAAAGGAAGGGTACAGATACGCAGTATTTT
CDR3 protein: CASSQERKGTDTQYF
J gene: TRBJ2-3
clone size: -
D gene: -
V gene: TRBV4-3

CDR3 DNA: TGTGCCAGCAGTCACCCCGAAGACAGGGGGTTGACTAATGAAAAACTGTTTTTT
CDR3 protein: CASSHPEDRGLTNEKLFF
J gene: TRBJ1-4
clone size: many
D gene: TRBD1
V gene: TRBV6-1

CDR3 DNA: TGCGCCAGCAGCTTTTACAGCGGGAGCACAGATACGCAGTATTTT
CDR3 protein: CASSFYSGSTDTQYF
J gene: TRBJ2-3
clone size: -
D gene: -
V gene: TRBV5-1

CDR3 DNA: TGTGCCAGCACCTACGGAGGGGGAAGCAATCAGCCCCAGCATTTT
CDR3 protein: CASTYGGGSNQPQHF
J gene: TRBJ1-5
clone size: many
D gene: -
V gene: TRBV6-2/TRBV6-3

CDR3 DNA: TGTGCCATCAGCGGGGGACAGACTAACACCGGGGAGCTGTTTTTT
CDR3 protein: CAISGGQTNTGELFF
J gene: TRBJ2-2
clone size: many
D gene: -
V gene: TRBV10-3

CDR3 DNA: TGCGCCAGCAAACTGACTAGCGGGAGATTAAGGGACACCTGGGAGCTGTTTTTT
CDR3 protein: CASKLTSGRLRDTWELFF
J gene: TRBJ2-2
clone size: -
D gene: TRBD2
V gene: TRBV4-1

CDR3 DNA: TGTGCCAGCAGTTCCCTACCGGGACAGAGCTCTGGGGCCAACGTCCTGACTTTC
CDR3 protein: CASSSLPGQSSGANVLTF
J gene: TRBJ2-6
clone size: few
D gene: TRBD1
V gene: TRBV28

CDR3 DNA: TGTGCCAGCTCACCGGGAAACGGGCATCGTGTCTACACCTTC
CDR3 protein: CASSPGNGHRVYTF
J gene: TRBJ1-2
clone size: -
D gene: -
V gene: TRBV18

CDR3 DNA: TGTGCCAGCAGGGTGACAGGAAAGCGGACGAGGGATACGCAGTATTTT
CDR3 protein: CASRVTGKRTRDTQYF
J gene: TRBJ2-3
clone size: many
D gene: -
V gene: TRBV6-1

CDR3 DNA: TGTGCCAGCAGCCCCCAGGTGGGGACTAAAGCTTTCTTT
CDR3 protein: CASSPQVGTKAFF
J gene: TRBJ1-1
clone size: -
D gene: -
V gene: TRBV28

CDR3 DNA: TGTGCCAGCAGCTTAGGCCAGGGGCCGGGGACCTACGAGCAGTACTTC
CDR3 protein: CASSLGQGPGTYEQYF
J gene: TRBJ2-7
clone size: many
D gene: -
V gene: TRBV11-2

CDR3 DNA: TGTGCCAGCATCGCCACCGGACTAGCGGGGGAGAATGAGCAGTTCTTC
CDR3 protein: CASIATGLAGENEQFF
J gene: TRBJ2-1
clone size: many
D gene: TRBD2
V gene: TRBV7-8

CDR3 DNA: TGTGCCAGCAGTTACTCCCCGGCAGGGGCTAGCACAGATACGCAGTATTTT
CDR3 protein: CASSYSPAGASTDTQYF
J gene: TRBJ2-3
clone size: many
D gene: -
V gene: TRBV6-2/TRBV6-3

CDR3 DNA: TGCGCCAGCAGTGAGTCTATTGGTGTGTCGGGTGAGCAGTTCTTC
CDR3 protein: CASSESIGVSGEQFF
J gene: TRBJ2-1
clone size: -
D gene: -
V gene: TRBV10-1